Each of the 13 T cell receptor beta chains below was sequenced from the same sample in a study of cytomegalovirus exposure and HLA in healthy donors. This PCR relied on a set of 60 Vbeta primers and 13 Jbeta primers. Sequenced by immunoSEQ multiplex PCR; TCRdb stores in-frame clones only, minus some. The sample contains about 160,000 clones, approximately 80% of which appear only once. Sequenced input: PBMCs. These receptors originate from a male donor in good health and CMV-seropositive.

The J gene is TRBJ2-7, the V gene TRBV6-5; the match to TRBD1 covers 9 bases. The CDR3 sequence is 15 residues long. The J segment lost 7 bases and the V segment lost 1 base, leaving 8 bases of the junction unmatched. CDR1 is MNHEY, CDR2 SVGAGI, per germline. Here the CDR3 DNA reads TGTGCCAGCAGTTACTTCCCGGGACAGGGCGGGGAGCAGTACTTC. Its protein product is CASSYFPGQGGEQYF.

This chain joins TRBV27 and TRBJ1-2; tentative D call: TRBD1 (6 bases). CDR3 length equals 15 residues. Trimming removed 0 bases at V and 4 bases at J, with 12 bases between. Germline V gives CDR1 MNHEY, CDR2 SMNVEV (reference sequence). The CDR3 region has the DNA TGTGCCAGCAGTTTATCCACAGGGTCCGGCTATGGCTACACCTTC. Translation: CASSLSTGSGYGYTF.

Only a few counts were recorded for this clone. The genes are TRBV28 and TRBJ1-2, with 9 nucleotides matching TRBD1. The germline gives CDR1 MDHEN, CDR2 SYDVKM. The trim removed 5 bases at V and 4 bases at J, leaving 8 bases unmatched. The CDR3 extends over 15 amino acids. The CDR3: CASSVGGTGTYGYTF. CDR3 nucleotides: TGTGCCAGCAGTGTGGGCGGGACAGGGACCTATGGCTACACCTTC.

A word on this clone: The junction and the germline gene differ at one end; a read error may be behind it. The chain carries TRBV5-1 and TRBJ2-2, with TRBD2 as a possible D gene (5 bases). The CDR3 extends over 15 amino acids. The germline V gene has CDR1 SGHRS and CDR2 YFSETQ. The CDR3 bases are TGCGCCAGCAGCCCGAGCGGTGTGAACGCCGGGGAGCTGTTTTTT. Amino acids: CASSPSGVNAGELFF.

The chain employs TRBV7-9 and TRBJ2-3, with 9 bases lining up with TRBD1. Trimming took 4 bases from V and 1 from J; bases not matched to a gene: 3. The germline V gene has CDR1 SEHNR and CDR2 FQNEAQ (reference sequence). There are 15 residues in the CDR3. The CDR3: CASSSGTGRTDTQYF. The CDR3 nucleotides are TGTGCCAGCAGCTCCGGGACAGGGCGCACAGATACGCAGTATTTT.

The chain is built from TRBV14 and TRBJ2-7; D ambiguous. Germline V CDR1 and CDR2: SGHDN, FVKESK. V lost 0 bases, J lost 3 bases, and 12 bases lay in between. This CDR3 has 15 residues. The CDR3 DNA is TGTGCCAGCAGCCAAGATGGCGGAGCCCACTACGAGCAGTACTTC. This codes for CASSQDGGAHYEQYF.

The chain links TRBV19 to TRBJ2-1; a possible D gene is TRBD1 (6 bases). The germline CDR1 and CDR2 sequences are LNHDA and SQIVND (reference sequence). Trimming removed 7 bases at V and 5 bases at J, with 21 bases between. The CDR3 has 16 residues. CDR3 region: CASTSSTGTTDNEQFF. The DNA for the CDR3 is TGTGCCAGTACCTCCTCAACAGGGACGACAGACAATGAGCAGTTCTTC.

This clone was detected once. V gene TRBV28 combines with J gene TRBJ1-6, with 9 bases aligning to TRBD1. V was clipped by 6 bases and J by 8 bases; unmatched bases: 5. The V gene's germline CDR1 is MDHEN and CDR2 SYDVKM. CDR3 length: 14 residues. The CDR3 DNA follows: TGTGCCAGCAGGTCGGGACAGGGTCATTCACCCCTCCACTTT. It translates to CASRSGQGHSPLHF.

V is TRBV19 and J is TRBJ2-3; the D is unclear. CDR1 is LNHDA and CDR2 is SQIVND in the germline V gene (reference sequence). This CDR3 spans 13 amino acids. V lost 6 bases and J lost 2, with 9 bases in between. CDR3 amino acids: CASSNGDTDTQYF. As DNA, the CDR3 is TGTGCCAGTAGCAACGGTGACACAGATACGCAGTATTTT. Using reference TRBV19 and TRBJ2-3 for the parts outside the CDR3, the full variable domain is DGGITQSPKYLFRKEGQNVTLSCEQNLNHDAMYWYRQDPGQGLRLIYYSQIVNDFQKGDIAEGYSVSREKKESFPLTVTSAQKNPTAFYLCASSNGDTDTQYFGPGTRLTVL.

The chain employs TRBV30 and TRBJ1-2; 8 bases align to TRBD1. From germline, CDR1 is GTSNPN and CDR2 SVGIG (reference sequence). The CDR3 sequence is 13 residues long. The V segment lost 0 bases and the J segment 4 bases; nucleotides outside the gene matches: 1. Here the CDR3 DNA reads TGTGCCTGGAGTGTGGGACAGGTCTATGGCTACACCTTC. Protein sequence: CAWSVGQVYGYTF.

The chain employs TRBV29-1 and TRBJ2-3; 9 nucleotides align to TRBD2. Per germline, CDR1 SQVTM and CDR2 ANQGSEA. The V segment lost 5 bases and the J segment 3 bases; nucleotides outside the gene matches: 6. The CDR3 is 14 amino acids. CDR3 DNA: TGCAGCGTTTCACGTAGCGGGAGTACAGATACGCAGTATTTT. It is translated as CSVSRSGSTDTQYF.

The J gene is TRBJ1-2, the V gene TRBV5-1; perhaps TRBD1 as D (5 bases). Trimming cost V 0 bases and J 9 bases, with 12 bases left between them. From germline, CDR1 is SGHRS and CDR2 YFSETQ. This CDR3 contains 13 residues. CDR3 nucleotides: TGCGCCAGCAGCTTGGCCGGGTCAGGGAGCTACACCTTC. This translates into CASSLAGSGSYTF.

This chain links TRBV27 with TRBJ2-6, with D possibly TRBD1 on 6 matching bases. The V end lost 1 base, the J end lost 4 bases, and 23 bases lay between the germline ends. The CDR3 covers 20 residues. Germline CDR1 MNHEY, CDR2 SMNVEV (reference sequence). Here the CDR3 reads CASSLWGLVTGSLGANVLTF. CDR3 nucleotide sequence: TGTGCCAGCAGTTTATGGGGTCTCGTTACAGGGTCTTTAGGGGCCAACGTCCTGACTTTC.